Shown below are 3 T cell receptor beta chains from a single sample sequenced in a study of T cell responses to AZD1222 COVID-19 vaccine. Sequenced by immunoSEQ multiplex PCR; TCRdb stores in-frame clones only, minus some. Counted here are just over 90,000 clones, more than 80% occurring once; the ten biggest clones make up less than 3%. Sequencing was performed on peripheral blood, taken 28 days after the second AZD1222 dose. The receptors were sampled from an adult who received the AZD1222 COVID-19 vaccine.

This clone was recorded a few times. A read error may account for a junction end that differs from germline. This CDR3 is CASSRTDSPSDEQYF. CDR3 nucleotide sequence: TGTGCCAGCAGCCGGACAGACAGTCCCTCCGACGAGCAGTACTTC. This chain links TRBV11-3 with TRBJ2-7; a weak D match, TRBD1 (6 bases). Germline CDR1 is SGHNT and CDR2 is YENEEA. This CDR3 contains 15 residues.

This clone was observed many times. The chain uses TRBV6-6 and TRBJ2-3; 11 bases fit TRBD2. CDR3 length equals 15 residues. V lost 5 bases to trimming and J lost 4 bases; unmatched junction nucleotides: 5. Per germline, CDR1 MNHNY and CDR2 SVGAGI (reference sequence). CDR3 loop: CASSTSGSSADTQYF. Here the CDR3 DNA reads TGTGCCAGCAGTACTAGCGGGAGTTCCGCAGATACGCAGTATTTT.

The chain uses TRBV29-1 and TRBJ2-2, with TRBD2 identical over 7 bases. The CDR3 has 15 residues. V lost 5 bases, J lost 4 bases, and 10 bases stayed unmatched. Germline V lookup: CDR1 SQVTM, CDR2 ANQGSEA. CDR3 region: CSVKTSAWSTGELFF. Here the CDR3 DNA reads TGCAGCGTTAAAACTAGCGCTTGGAGCACCGGGGAGCTGTTTTTT.